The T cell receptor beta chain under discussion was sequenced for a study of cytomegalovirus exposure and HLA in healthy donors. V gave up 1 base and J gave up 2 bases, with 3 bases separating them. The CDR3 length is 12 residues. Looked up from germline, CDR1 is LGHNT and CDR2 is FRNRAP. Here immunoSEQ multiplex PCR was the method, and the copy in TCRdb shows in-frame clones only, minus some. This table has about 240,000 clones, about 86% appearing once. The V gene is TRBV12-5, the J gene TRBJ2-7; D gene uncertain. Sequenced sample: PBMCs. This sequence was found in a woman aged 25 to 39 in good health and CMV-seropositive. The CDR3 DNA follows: TGTGCTAGTGGTTTGGCTGCCTACGAGCAGTACTTC. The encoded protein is CASGLAAYEQYF.